Presented here are 24 T cell receptor beta chains from one specimen sequenced in a study of T cell repertoires in cytomegalovirus infection (dated by TCRdb to between 2019 and 2020). The label giving this sample's treatment or condition can be read as: in vitro stimulation with specific CMV peptide epitopes to enrich CMV-specific T cells. For these TCRs, the target antigens are not known. The sample was run on an Illumina HiSeq 1500. TCRdb handled the public reads itself, with Q25 trimming in fastp and clone calling in MiXCR, and kept productive beta chains. Under each unique CDR3 protein, matching rows form one entry showing the most common genes and DNA. Here the sample has about 60,000 distinct CDR3 sequences; 20% to 25% occur a single time. Jointly, the top ten make up more than 65% of the sample. The source material was CD8+ T cells from cultured PBMCs, sampled from culture after CMV antigen stimulation. These receptor sequences come from a human donor in good health (CMV status not recorded). Some clones in this sample may be carry-over from other donors' samples.

In this sample, this clonotype turned up a few times. This chain uses TRBV7-6 with TRBJ2-5, with 8 bases aligning to TRBD2. The CDR3 covers 18 residues. Germline-derived CDR1 and CDR2 are SGHVS and FNYEAQ. The V and J ends lost 5 bases and 1 base, in that order; junction bases with no gene match: 15. This CDR3 reads CASSLTAGEGGLQETQYF. The CDR3 region has the DNA TGTGCCAGCAGCCTGACAGCGGGAGAGGGGGGGCTCCAAGAGACCCAGTACTTC.

This clonotype was found a few times. This chain links TRBV7-9 with TRBJ2-7; 7 bases align to TRBD1. J gave up 0 bases and V 4 bases, and 9 bases lay outside the gene matches. Germline V gene lookup returns CDR1 SEHNR and CDR2 FQNEAQ (reference sequence). The CDR3 has 16 residues. The CDR3 loop is CASSSSITGDSYEQYF. CDR3 coding DNA: TGTGCCAGCAGCTCCAGCATAACAGGGGACTCCTACGAGCAGTACTTC. Full variable domain (remainder filled in from reference TRBV7-9 and TRBJ2-7): DTGVSQNPRHKITKRGQNVTFRCDPISEHNRLYWYRQTLGQGPEFLTYFQNEAQLEKSRLLSDRFSAERPKGSFSTLEIQRTEQGDSAMYLCASSSSITGDSYEQYFGPGTRLTVT.

V is TRBV7-9 and J is TRBJ1-4; perhaps TRBD1 as D (6 bases). This CDR3 is 14 amino acids long. Germline CDR1 SEHNR, CDR2 FQNEAQ (reference sequence). The V gene lost 1 base and the J gene lost 7 bases, with 10 bases spanning the gap. This CDR3 reads CASSLVQGREKLFF. The CDR3 nucleotides are TGTGCCAGCAGCTTAGTCCAGGGGCGTGAAAAACTGTTTTTT.

This clonotype showed up just a few times. The V and J genes are TRBV7-2 and TRBJ2-3; D is possibly TRBD2 (6 bases). From germline, CDR1 is SGHTA and CDR2 FQGNSA. Trimming removed 2 bases at V and 10 bases at J, with 13 bases between. The CDR3 spans 13 residues. As DNA, the CDR3 is TGTGCCAGCAGCTTACGGGGTTCGGGGGCGCAGTATTTT. As protein: CASSLRGSGAQYF.

V gene TRBV7-9 combines with J gene TRBJ2-1; possibly TRBD2 for D (7 bases). Trimming left V 0 bases short and J 8 bases short, with 14 bases between. Per germline, CDR1 SEHNR and CDR2 FQNEAQ (reference sequence). The CDR3 has 15 amino acids. This CDR3 reads CASSLAGGQYHEQFF. CDR3 in DNA: TGTGCCAGCAGCTTAGCGGGGGGGCAGTATCATGAGCAGTTCTTC.

The table lists this clonotype with many counts. The chain has TRBV7-9 and TRBJ2-7; unclear D gene. Germline values: CDR1 SEHNR, CDR2 FQNEAQ (reference sequence). V dropped 5 bases and J dropped 1 base, with 6 bases sitting between them. There are 12 residues in the CDR3. CDR3 protein: CASSTDSYEQYF. DNA of the CDR3: TGTGCCAGCAGCACTGATTCCTACGAGCAGTACTTC.

The chain joins TRBV3-1 to TRBJ1-4; D remains ambiguous. CDR1 LGHDT and CDR2 YNNKEL come from the germline V gene (reference sequence). The CDR3 consists of 15 residues. The V gene lost 2 bases and the J gene lost 6 bases, with 13 bases spanning the gap. The CDR3 DNA follows: TGTGCCAGCAGCCAATTTCGCAGAGGAGATGAAAAACTGTTTTTT. Amino acid sequence: CASSQFRRGDEKLFF.

The sample holds a few counts of this clonotype. With a much larger clone just one base away, this may be a read error. This chain joins TRBV6-5 and TRBJ1-5; D is perhaps TRBD1 (6 bases). Germline V CDR1 and CDR2: MNHEY, SVGAGI. The CDR3 runs to 16 residues. The DNA for the CDR3 is TGTGACAGCAGTTACCCGGTCAGGGGACCGTATCAGCCCCAGCATTTT. This codes for CDSSYPVRGPYQPQHF.

The gene calls are TRBV12-3 or TRBV12-4 and TRBJ1-2; D is uncertain. This CDR3 has 12 residues. Trimming pared 4 bases from V and 6 bases from J, leaving 9 bases between. CDR3 nucleotide sequence: TGTGCCAGCAGTTACGGCCTGGATGGCTACACCTTC. Protein: CASSYGLDGYTF.

This clonotype was detected many times. The chain joins TRBV27 to TRBJ2-6; D not certain. The ends were cut back, 0 bases at V and 0 bases at J, with 6 bases in the middle. The length of the CDR3 is 16 residues. Germline lookup yields CDR1 MNHEY and CDR2 SMNVEV (reference sequence). The chain's CDR3 is CASSLSSFSGANVLTF. For the CDR3, the DNA is TGTGCCAGCAGTTTATCCTCATTCTCTGGGGCCAACGTCCTGACTTTC.

This clonotype has a handful of counts. The rearrangement links TRBV7-6 to TRBJ1-6; the match to TRBD1 covers 10 bases. Losses at the gene ends were 5 bases for V and 9 bases for J; bases not matched to a gene: 4. The CDR3 contains 14 residues. Germline V gene sequence: CDR1 SGHVS, CDR2 FNYEAQ. The CDR3: CASSADRGTSPLHF. The CDR3 DNA sequence: TGTGCCAGCAGCGCGGACAGGGGGACTTCACCCCTCCACTTT.

This sequence joins TRBV4-1 and TRBJ1-2; no clear D. Looked up from germline, CDR1 is MGHRA and CDR2 is YSYEKL. CDR3 length: 15 amino acids. V was cut by 0 bases and J by 2 bases, with 10 bases left in between. The CDR3 loop reads CASSQDLWENYGYTF. The CDR3 coding sequence is TGCGCCAGCAGCCAAGATCTGTGGGAAAACTATGGCTACACCTTC.

This clonotype was found many times. The rearrangement uses TRBV7-2 and TRBJ2-5; 14 bases align to TRBD2. The CDR3 length is 17 residues. Unmatched junction bases numbered 5, after V lost 3 bases and J lost 2 bases. The germline CDR1 and CDR2 sequences are SGHTA and FQGNSA. The CDR3 nucleotides read TGTGCCAGCAGCTTTCTTCGACTAGCGGGGGGGCAAGAGACCCAGTACTTC. The encoded protein is CASSFLRLAGGQETQYF.

V and J are TRBV2 and TRBJ2-7, with TRBD1 as a possible D gene (7 bases). Deletions cut 8 bases from V and 3 bases from J, with 14 bases between. This CDR3 has 13 amino acids. Germline CDR1 SNHLY, CDR2 FYNNEI. CDR3: CASYDREDYEQYF. In DNA form, the CDR3 reads TGTGCCAGCTACGACAGGGAGGACTACGAGCAGTACTTC.

V usage is TRBV7-2 and J usage is TRBJ2-7; 9 positions match TRBD2. In germline, CDR1 is SGHTA, CDR2 FQGNSA. Trimming cost V 2 bases and J 7 bases; bases outside gene matches: 12. This CDR3 is built from 16 residues. DNA of the CDR3: TGTGCCAGCAGCTTAAACAGTCTAGCGGGGCGTTGGGAGCAGTACTTC. Protein: CASSLNSLAGRWEQYF.

Only a few counts were recorded for this clonotype. The chain links TRBV5-6 to TRBJ1-5; unclear D gene. V was trimmed by 4 bases and J by 0 bases, leaving 8 bases between them. The CDR3 is made up of 14 amino acids. The germline gives CDR1 SGHDT, CDR2 YYEEEE. The CDR3: CASSLGHSNQPQHF. The CDR3 DNA reads TGTGCCAGCAGCCTCGGGCATAGCAATCAGCCCCAGCATTTT.

This clonotype has more than one count but fewer than ten. The chain recombines TRBV13 with TRBJ1-1; 7 positions agree with TRBD1. Germline V gene lookup returns CDR1 PRHDT and CDR2 FYEKMQ (reference sequence). V lost 0 bases and J lost 9; bases outside the gene matches: 4. The CDR3 runs 13 residues. The CDR3 coding sequence is TGTGCCAGCAGCTTAGGCCCGGGACAGAAAGCTTTCTTT. It is translated as CASSLGPGQKAFF.

There are a few counts of this clonotype. The CDR3 spells CASSQDKYNSPLHF. The DNA of the CDR3 is TGTGCCAGCAGCCAGGACAAGTATAATTCACCCCTCCACTTT. The chain employs TRBV28 and TRBJ1-6; perhaps TRBD1 as D (5 bases). V dropped 6 bases and J dropped 4 bases, with 10 bases sitting between them. The CDR3 totals 14 residues. Germline V gives CDR1 MDHEN, CDR2 SYDVKM.

The chain joins TRBV4-3 to TRBJ1-1; no clear D gene. This CDR3 region has 12 residues. Trimming left V 1 base short and J 12 bases short, with 12 bases between. The germline V gene has CDR1 LGHNA and CDR2 YSLEER. CDR3 region: CASSQGLVETFF. For the CDR3, the DNA is TGCGCCAGCAGCCAAGGTCTTGTTGAGACTTTCTTT.

The chain uses TRBV7-6 and TRBJ1-4; D is possibly TRBD1 (5 bases). CDR3 length: 17 amino acids. The germline gives CDR1 SGHVS, CDR2 FNYEAQ. V shed 2 bases and J shed 3 bases, with 16 bases lying between them. For the CDR3, the DNA is TGTGCCAGCAGCTTATACCGTGAAAGGGGACCTAATGAAAAACTGTTTTTT. Translation: CASSLYRERGPNEKLFF.

The chain uses TRBV4-3 and TRBJ1-2; D possibly corresponds to TRBD1 (6 bases). CDR1 and CDR2 from the germline V gene are LGHNA and YSLEER. The CDR3 is 16 amino acids. Trimming removed 1 base at V and 4 bases at J, with 16 bases between. The CDR3 bases are TGCGCCAGCAGCCAAGGATGGGGAGACAGGACCTATGGCTACACCTTC. This codes for CASSQGWGDRTYGYTF.

The chain links TRBV7-9 to TRBJ2-7; 8 bases agree with TRBD1. With V trimmed by 5 bases and J by 1 base, 10 bases remained unmatched. The CDR3 contains 16 residues. The germline CDR1 and CDR2 sequences are SEHNR and FQNEAQ (reference sequence). The CDR3 loop is CASSGRDRSSSYEQYF. In nucleotides, the CDR3 is TGTGCCAGCAGCGGCCGGGACAGGAGCTCTTCCTACGAGCAGTACTTC.

This clonotype was counted only a few times. The rearrangement uses TRBV7-9 and TRBJ2-5; D not resolved. Germline V gene sequence: CDR1 SEHNR, CDR2 FQNEAQ (reference sequence). The CDR3 is made up of 11 amino acids. Trimming left V 3 bases short and J 6 bases short, with 5 bases between. This CDR3 is CASSFGQTQYF. The DNA for the CDR3 is TGTGCCAGCAGCTTTGGGCAGACCCAGTACTTC.

The chain employs TRBV12-3 or TRBV12-4 and TRBJ1-2, with D possibly TRBD1 on 6 matching bases. The length of the CDR3 is 15 residues. V was shortened by 3 bases and J by 4 bases, with 15 bases between the two germline ends. CDR3 protein: CASSLGPDRFYGYTF. CDR3 coding DNA: TGTGCCAGCAGTTTGGGGCCCGACAGGTTCTATGGCTACACCTTC.